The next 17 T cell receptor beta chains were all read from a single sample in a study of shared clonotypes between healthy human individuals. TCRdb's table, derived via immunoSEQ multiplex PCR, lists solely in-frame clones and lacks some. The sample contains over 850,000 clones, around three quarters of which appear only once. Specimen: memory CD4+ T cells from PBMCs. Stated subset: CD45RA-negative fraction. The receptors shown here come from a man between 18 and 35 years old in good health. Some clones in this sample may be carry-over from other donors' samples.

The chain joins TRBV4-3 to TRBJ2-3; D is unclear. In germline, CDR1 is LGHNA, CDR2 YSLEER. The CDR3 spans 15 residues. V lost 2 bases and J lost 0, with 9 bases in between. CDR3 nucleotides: TGCGCCAGCAGCCAAATGCCAACGAGCACAGATACGCAGTATTTT. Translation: CASSQMPTSTDTQYF.

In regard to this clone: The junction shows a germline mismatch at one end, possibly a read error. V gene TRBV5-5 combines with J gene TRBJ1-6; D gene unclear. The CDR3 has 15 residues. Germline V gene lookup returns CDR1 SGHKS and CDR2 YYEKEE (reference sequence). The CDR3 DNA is TGTGCCAGCAGCCGCTCGGAGTCCTATAATTCACCCCTCCATTTT. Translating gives CASSRSESYNSPLHF.

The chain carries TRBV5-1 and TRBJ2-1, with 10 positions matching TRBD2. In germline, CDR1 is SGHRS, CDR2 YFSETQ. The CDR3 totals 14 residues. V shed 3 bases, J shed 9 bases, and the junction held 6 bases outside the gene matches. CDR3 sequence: CASSSGTSALEQFF. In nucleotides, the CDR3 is TGCGCCAGCAGCTCCGGGACTAGCGCCCTTGAGCAGTTCTTC.

The CDR3 coding sequence is TGTGCCAGCAGCTCCCGGACTAGCGCAATCTCCTACGAGCAGTACTTC. Protein sequence: CASSSRTSAISYEQYF. This rearrangement joins TRBV7-9 to TRBJ2-7; 9 bases line up with TRBD2. CDR3 length equals 16 residues. Germline lookup yields CDR1 SEHNR and CDR2 FQNEAQ (reference sequence). V trimming: 4 bases; J trimming: 0 bases; junction bases outside the gene matches: 7.

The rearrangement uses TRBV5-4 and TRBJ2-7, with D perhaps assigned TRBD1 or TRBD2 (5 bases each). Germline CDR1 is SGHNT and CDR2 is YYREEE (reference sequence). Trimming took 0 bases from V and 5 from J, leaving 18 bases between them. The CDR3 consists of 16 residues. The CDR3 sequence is CASSLESGRGSNEQYF. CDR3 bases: TGTGCCAGCAGCTTGGAGTCAGGGAGAGGTAGTAACGAGCAGTACTTC.

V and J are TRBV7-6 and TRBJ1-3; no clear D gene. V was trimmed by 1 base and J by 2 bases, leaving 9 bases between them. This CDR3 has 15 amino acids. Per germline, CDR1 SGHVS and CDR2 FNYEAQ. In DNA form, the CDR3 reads TGTGCCAGCAGCTTAGAATGGCCGCCTGGAAACACCATATATTTT. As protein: CASSLEWPPGNTIYF.

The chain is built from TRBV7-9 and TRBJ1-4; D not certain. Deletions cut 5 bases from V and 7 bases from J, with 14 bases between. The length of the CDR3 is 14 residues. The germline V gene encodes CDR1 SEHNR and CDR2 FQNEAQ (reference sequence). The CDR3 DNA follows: TGTGCCAGCAGCCCGGGAGGGAGACGTGAAAAACTGTTTTTT. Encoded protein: CASSPGGRREKLFF.

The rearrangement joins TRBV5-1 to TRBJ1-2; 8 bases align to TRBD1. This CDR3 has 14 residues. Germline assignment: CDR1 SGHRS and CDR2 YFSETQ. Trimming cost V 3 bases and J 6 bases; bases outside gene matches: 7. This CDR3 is CASSYQDREDGYTF. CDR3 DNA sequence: TGCGCCAGCAGCTATCAGGACAGGGAAGATGGCTACACCTTC.

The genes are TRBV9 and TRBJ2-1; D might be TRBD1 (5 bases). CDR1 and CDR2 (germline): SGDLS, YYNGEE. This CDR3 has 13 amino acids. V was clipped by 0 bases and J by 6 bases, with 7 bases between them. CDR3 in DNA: TGTGCCAGCAGCGTAGAAGGGGCCAATGAGCAGTTCTTC. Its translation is CASSVEGANEQFF.

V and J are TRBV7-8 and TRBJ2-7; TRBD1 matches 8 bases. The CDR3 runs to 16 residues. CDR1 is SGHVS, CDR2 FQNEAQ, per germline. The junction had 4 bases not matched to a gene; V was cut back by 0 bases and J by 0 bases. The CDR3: CASSLASGGFSYEQYF. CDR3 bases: TGTGCCAGCAGCTTAGCGTCAGGGGGCTTCTCCTACGAGCAGTACTTC.

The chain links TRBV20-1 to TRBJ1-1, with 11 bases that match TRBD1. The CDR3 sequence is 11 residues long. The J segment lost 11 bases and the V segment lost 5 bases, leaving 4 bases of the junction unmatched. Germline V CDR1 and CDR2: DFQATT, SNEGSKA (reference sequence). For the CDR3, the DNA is TGCAGTGCTTTCCGGGACAGGGGGGCTTTCTTT. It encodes CSAFRDRGAFF.

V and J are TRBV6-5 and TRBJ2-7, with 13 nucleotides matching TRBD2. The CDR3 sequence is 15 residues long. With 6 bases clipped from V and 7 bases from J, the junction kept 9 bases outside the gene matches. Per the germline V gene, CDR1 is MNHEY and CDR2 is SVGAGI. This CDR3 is CASRSPGLAGPEQYF. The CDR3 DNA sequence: TGTGCCAGCAGGTCCCCGGGACTAGCGGGACCGGAGCAGTACTTC.

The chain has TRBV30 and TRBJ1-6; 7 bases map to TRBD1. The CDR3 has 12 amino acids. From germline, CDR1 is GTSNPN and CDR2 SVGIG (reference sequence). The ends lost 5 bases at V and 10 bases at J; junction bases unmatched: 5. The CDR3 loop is CAWRQGESPLHF. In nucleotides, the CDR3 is TGTGCCTGGCGACAGGGAGAATCACCCCTCCACTTT.

CDR3 protein: CASSPAIGTGTGELFF. In DNA form, the CDR3 reads TGTGCCAGTAGTCCCGCGATTGGGACCGGGACCGGGGAGCTGTTTTTT. The rearrangement uses TRBV19 and TRBJ2-2; D may match TRBD1 or TRBD2 (5 bases each). CDR3 length: 16 residues. V shed 5 bases and J shed 5 bases, with 18 bases lying between them. Germline V gives CDR1 LNHDA, CDR2 SQIVND (reference sequence). Drawing the rest from reference TRBV19 and TRBJ2-2, the complete variable domain is DGGITQSPKYLFRKEGQNVTLSCEQNLNHDAMYWYRQDPGQGLRLIYYSQIVNDFQKGDIAEGYSVSREKKESFPLTVTSAQKNPTAFYLCASSPAIGTGTGELFFGEGSRLTVL.

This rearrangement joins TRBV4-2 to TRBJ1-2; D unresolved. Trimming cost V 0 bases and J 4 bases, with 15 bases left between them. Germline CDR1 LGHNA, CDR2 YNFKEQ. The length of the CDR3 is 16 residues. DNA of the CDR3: TGTGCCAGCAGCCAAGATGACTATCCGGGTAGCTATGGCTACACCTTC. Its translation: CASSQDDYPGSYGYTF.

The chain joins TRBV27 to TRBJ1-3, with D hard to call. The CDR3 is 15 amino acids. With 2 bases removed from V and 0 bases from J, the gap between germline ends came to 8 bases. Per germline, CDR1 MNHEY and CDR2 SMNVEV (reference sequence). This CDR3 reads CASSLNADSGNTIYF. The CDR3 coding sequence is TGTGCCAGCAGTTTAAATGCGGACTCTGGAAACACCATATATTTT.

CDR3 loop: CASSLAGGFYEQFF. The DNA for the CDR3 is TGTGCCAGCAGCTTGGCAGGGGGCTTCTATGAGCAGTTCTTC. The rearrangement joins TRBV7-8 to TRBJ2-1; 8 positions match TRBD1. Per germline, CDR1 SGHVS and CDR2 FQNEAQ. The CDR3 extends over 14 amino acids. V shed 3 bases and J 8 bases; nucleotides not matched to a gene: 6.